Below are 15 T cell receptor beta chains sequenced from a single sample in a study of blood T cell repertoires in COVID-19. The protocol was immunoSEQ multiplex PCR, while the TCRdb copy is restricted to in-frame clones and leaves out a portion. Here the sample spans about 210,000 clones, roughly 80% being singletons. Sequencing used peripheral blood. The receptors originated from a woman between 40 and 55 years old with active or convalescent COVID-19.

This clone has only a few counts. Here the CDR3 DNA reads TGTGCCAGCAGCCGCGGAACAGGGGGCCAGACTAATGAAAAACTGTTTTTT. Translating gives CASSRGTGGQTNEKLFF. This chain joins TRBV4-2 and TRBJ1-4; 9 positions match TRBD1. This CDR3 region has 17 residues. Germline CDR1 LGHNA, CDR2 YNFKEQ. J was trimmed by 2 bases and V by 4 bases; bases with no gene match: 8.

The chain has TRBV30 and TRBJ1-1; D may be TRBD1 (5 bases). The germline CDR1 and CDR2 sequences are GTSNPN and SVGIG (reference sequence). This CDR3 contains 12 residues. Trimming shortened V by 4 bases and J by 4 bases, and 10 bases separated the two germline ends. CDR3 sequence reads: CAWIQGSTEAFF. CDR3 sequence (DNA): TGTGCCTGGATTCAGGGTTCCACTGAAGCTTTCTTT. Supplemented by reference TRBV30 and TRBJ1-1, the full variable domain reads SQTIHQWPATLVQPVGSPLSLECTVEGTSNPNLYWYRQAAGRGLQLLFYSVGIGQISSEVPQNLSASRPQDRQFILSSKKLLLSDSGFYLCAWIQGSTEAFFGQGTRLTVV.

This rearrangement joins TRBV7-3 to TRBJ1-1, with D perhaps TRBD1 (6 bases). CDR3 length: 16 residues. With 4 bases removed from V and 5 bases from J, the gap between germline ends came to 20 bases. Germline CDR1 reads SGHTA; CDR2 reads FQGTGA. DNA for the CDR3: TGTGCCAGCAGCTCGCTAGGGGACATAACGAAGACTGAAGCTTTCTTT. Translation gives CASSSLGDITKTEAFF.

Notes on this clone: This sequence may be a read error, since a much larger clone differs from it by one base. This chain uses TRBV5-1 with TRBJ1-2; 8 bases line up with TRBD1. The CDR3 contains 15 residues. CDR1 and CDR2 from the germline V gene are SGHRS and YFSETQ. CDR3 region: CASSLGTGTPYGHTF. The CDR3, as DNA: TGCGCCAGCAGCTTGGGGACAGGGACACCCTATGGCCACACCTTC.

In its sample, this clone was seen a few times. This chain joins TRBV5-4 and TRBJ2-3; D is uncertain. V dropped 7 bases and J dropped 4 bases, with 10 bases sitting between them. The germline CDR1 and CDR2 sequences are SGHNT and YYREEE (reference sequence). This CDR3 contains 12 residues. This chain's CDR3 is CASGEPPDTQYF. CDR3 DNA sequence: TGTGCCAGCGGAGAACCGCCAGATACGCAGTATTTT.

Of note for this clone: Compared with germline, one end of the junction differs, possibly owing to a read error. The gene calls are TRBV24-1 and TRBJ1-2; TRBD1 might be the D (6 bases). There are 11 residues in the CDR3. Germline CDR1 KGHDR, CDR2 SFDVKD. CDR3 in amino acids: CATGDTGQYTF. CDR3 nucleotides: TGTGCCACCGGTGATACCGGACAGTACACCTTC.

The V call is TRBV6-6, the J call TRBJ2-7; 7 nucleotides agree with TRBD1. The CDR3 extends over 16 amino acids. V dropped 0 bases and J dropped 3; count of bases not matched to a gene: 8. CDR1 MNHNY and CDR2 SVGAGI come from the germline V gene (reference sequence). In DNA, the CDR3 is TGTGCCAGCAGTTACTCTACCCGGGACAGACACTACGAGCAGTACTTC. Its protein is CASSYSTRDRHYEQYF.

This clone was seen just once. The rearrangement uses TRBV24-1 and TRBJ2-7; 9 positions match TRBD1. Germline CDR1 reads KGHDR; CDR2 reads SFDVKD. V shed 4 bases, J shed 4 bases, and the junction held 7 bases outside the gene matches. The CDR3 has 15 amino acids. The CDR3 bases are TGTGCCACCAGTGACCCCGGGACAGGGATTTACGAGCAGTACTTC. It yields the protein CATSDPGTGIYEQYF.

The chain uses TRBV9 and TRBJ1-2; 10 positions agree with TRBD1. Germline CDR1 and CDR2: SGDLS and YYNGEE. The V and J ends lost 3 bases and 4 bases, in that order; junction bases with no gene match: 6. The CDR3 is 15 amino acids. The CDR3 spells CASSAGDRGGYGYTF. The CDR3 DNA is TGTGCCAGCAGCGCGGGGGACAGGGGCGGCTATGGCTACACCTTC.

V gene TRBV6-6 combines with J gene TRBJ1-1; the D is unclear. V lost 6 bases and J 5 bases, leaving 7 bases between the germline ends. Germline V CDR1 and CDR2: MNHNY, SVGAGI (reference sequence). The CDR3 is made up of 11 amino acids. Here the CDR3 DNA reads TGTGCCAGCAGATTGGAGACTGAAGCTTTCTTT. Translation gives CASRLETEAFF.

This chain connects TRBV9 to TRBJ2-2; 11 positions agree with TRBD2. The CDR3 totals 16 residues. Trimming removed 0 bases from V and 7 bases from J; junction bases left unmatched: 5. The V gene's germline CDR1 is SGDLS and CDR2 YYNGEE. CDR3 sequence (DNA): TGTGCCAGCAGCGTAGATAGTAGCGGGAGGGTCGGGGAGCTGTTTTTT. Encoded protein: CASSVDSSGRVGELFF.

The CDR3 is CASSLMTSGEETQYF. CDR3 DNA sequence: TGTGCCAGCAGCCTCATGACTAGCGGAGAAGAGACCCAGTACTTC. This chain uses TRBV3-1 (or the pseudogene TRBV3-2) with TRBJ2-5; 9 bases are a match to TRBD2. Germline values: CDR1 LGHDT, CDR2 YNNKEL (reference sequence). The CDR3 contains 15 residues. With 4 bases clipped from V and 3 bases from J, the junction kept 6 bases outside the gene matches.

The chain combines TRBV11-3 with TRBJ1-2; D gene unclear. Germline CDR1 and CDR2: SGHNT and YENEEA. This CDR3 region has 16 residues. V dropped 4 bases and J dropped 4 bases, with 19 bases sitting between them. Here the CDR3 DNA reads TGTGCCAGCAGCTCAGCCACCTCTCGGCAGGTCTATGGCTACACCTTC. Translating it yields CASSSATSRQVYGYTF.

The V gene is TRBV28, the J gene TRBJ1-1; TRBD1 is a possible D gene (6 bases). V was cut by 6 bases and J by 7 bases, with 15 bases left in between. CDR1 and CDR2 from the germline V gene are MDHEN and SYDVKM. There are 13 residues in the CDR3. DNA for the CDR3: TGTGCCAGCAGAGTCATCAGGGGCCTTGAAGCTTTCTTT. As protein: CASRVIRGLEAFF.

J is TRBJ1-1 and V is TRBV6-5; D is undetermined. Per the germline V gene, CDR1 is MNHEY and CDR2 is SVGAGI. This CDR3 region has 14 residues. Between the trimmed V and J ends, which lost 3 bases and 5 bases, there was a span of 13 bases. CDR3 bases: TGTGCCAGCAGTTATTCCCGGATGGAGACTGAAGCTTTCTTT. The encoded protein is CASSYSRMETEAFF.